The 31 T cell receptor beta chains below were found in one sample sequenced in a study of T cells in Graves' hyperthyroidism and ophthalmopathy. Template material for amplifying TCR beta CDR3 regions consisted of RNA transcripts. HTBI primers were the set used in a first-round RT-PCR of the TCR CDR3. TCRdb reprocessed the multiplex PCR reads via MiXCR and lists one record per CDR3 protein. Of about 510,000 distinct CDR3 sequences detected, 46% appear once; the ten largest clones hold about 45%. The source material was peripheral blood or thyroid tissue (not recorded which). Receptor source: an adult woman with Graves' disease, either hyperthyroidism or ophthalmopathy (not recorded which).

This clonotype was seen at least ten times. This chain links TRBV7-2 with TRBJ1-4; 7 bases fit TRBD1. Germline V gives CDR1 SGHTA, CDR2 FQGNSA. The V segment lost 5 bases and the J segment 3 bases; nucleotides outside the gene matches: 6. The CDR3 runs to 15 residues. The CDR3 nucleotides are TGTGCCAGCAGCACCAGGGGGGTACCTAATGAAAAACTGTTTTTT. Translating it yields CASSTRGVPNEKLFF.

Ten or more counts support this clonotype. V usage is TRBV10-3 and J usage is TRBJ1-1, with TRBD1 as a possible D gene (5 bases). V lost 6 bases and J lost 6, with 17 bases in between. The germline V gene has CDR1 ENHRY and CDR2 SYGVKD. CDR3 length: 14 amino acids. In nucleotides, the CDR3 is TGTGCCATCAGGGGGGATACTTGGTCGGCTGAAGCTTTCTTT. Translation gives CAIRGDTWSAEAFF.

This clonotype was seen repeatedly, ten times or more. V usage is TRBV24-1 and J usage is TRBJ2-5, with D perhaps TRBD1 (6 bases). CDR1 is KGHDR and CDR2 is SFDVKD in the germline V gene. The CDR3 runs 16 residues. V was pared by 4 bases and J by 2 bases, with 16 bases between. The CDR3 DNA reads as TGTGCCACCAGTGACTACCGACAGGAGCGTCAAGAGACCCAGTACTTC. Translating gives CATSDYRQERQETQYF.

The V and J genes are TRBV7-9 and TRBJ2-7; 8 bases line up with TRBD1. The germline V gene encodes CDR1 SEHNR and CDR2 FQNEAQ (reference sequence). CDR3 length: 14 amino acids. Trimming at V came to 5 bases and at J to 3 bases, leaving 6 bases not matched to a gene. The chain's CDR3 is CASSETGGNYEQYF. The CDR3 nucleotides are TGTGCCAGCAGCGAAACAGGGGGGAACTACGAGCAGTACTTC.

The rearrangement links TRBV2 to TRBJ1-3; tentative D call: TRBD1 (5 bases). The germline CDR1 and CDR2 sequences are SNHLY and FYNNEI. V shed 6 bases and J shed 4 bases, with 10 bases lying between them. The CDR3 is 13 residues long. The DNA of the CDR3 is TGTGCCAGCAGAGGGGACGGAGGAAACACCATATATTTT. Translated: CASRGDGGNTIYF.

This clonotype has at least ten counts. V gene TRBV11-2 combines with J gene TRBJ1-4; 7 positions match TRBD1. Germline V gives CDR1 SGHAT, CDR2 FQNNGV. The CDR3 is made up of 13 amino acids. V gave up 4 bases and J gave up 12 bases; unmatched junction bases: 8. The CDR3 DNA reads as TGTGCCAGCAGCTCGGGACAGCTAAAGGAACTGTTTTTT. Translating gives CASSSGQLKELFF. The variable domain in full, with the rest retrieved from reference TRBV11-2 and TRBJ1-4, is EAGVAQSPRYKIIEKRQSVAFWCNPISGHATLYWYQQILGQGPKLLIQFQNNGVVDDSQLPKDRFSAERLKGVDSTLKIQPAKLEDSAVYLCASSSGQLKELFFGSGTQLSVL.

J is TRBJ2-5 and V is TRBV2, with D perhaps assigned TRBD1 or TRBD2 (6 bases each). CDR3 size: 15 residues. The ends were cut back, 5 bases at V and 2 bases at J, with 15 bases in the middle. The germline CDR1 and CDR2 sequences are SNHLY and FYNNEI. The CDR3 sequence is CASSLGGKRQETQYF. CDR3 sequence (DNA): TGTGCCAGCAGTTTGGGGGGCAAGAGGCAAGAGACCCAGTACTTC.

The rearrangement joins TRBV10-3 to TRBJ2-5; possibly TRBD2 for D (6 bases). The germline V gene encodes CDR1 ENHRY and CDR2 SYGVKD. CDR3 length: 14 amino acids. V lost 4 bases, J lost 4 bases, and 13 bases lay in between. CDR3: CAISGGEGRETQYF. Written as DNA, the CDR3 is TGTGCCATCAGTGGCGGGGAAGGAAGAGAGACCCAGTACTTC.

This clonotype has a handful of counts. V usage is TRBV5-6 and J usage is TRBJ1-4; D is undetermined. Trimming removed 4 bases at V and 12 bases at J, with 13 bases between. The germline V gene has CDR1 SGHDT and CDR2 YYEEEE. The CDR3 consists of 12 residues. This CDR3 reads CASSIHGGELFF. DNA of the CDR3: TGTGCCAGCAGCATCCACGGCGGTGAACTGTTTTTT.

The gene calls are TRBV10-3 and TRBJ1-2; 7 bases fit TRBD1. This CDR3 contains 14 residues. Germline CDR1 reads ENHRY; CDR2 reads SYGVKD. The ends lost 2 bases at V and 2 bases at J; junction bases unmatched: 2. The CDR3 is CAISERDRNYGYTF. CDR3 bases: TGTGCCATCAGTGAGAGGGACAGAAACTATGGCTACACCTTC.

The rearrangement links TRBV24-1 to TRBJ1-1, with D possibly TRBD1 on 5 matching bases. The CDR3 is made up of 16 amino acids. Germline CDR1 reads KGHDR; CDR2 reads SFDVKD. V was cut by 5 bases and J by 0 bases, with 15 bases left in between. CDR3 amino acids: CATSGPGRGVNTEAFF. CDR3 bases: TGTGCCACCAGTGGTCCCGGACGAGGGGTGAACACTGAAGCTTTCTTT.

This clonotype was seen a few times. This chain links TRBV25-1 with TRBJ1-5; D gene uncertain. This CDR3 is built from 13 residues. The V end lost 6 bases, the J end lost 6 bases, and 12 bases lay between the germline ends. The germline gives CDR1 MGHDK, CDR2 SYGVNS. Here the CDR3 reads CASSMGGSQPQHF. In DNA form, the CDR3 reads TGTGCCAGCAGCATGGGAGGGTCTCAGCCCCAGCATTTT.

In DNA, the CDR3 is TGCAGCGTTGAACTGGGGAGGGTACTGTTTTTT. It is translated as CSVELGRVLFF. The chain uses TRBV29-1 and TRBJ1-4, with unresolved D. V lost 2 bases and J 13 bases, leaving 11 bases between the germline ends. Germline values: CDR1 SQVTM, CDR2 ANQGSEA. This CDR3 has 11 amino acids.

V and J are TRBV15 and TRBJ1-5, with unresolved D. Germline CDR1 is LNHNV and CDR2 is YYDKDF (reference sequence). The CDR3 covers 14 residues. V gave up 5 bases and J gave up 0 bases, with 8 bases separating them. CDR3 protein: CATSEWGSNQPQHF. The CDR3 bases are TGTGCCACCAGCGAGTGGGGTAGCAATCAGCCCCAGCATTTT.

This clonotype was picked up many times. In DNA, the CDR3 is TGCGCCAGCACCACGGGGAGCACCTCTGGAAACACCATATATTTT. Protein product: CASTTGSTSGNTIYF. This rearrangement joins TRBV5-1 to TRBJ1-3; unclear D gene. Germline V lookup: CDR1 SGHRS, CDR2 YFSETQ. CDR3 length equals 15 residues. With 6 bases removed from V and 0 bases from J, the gap between germline ends came to 13 bases.

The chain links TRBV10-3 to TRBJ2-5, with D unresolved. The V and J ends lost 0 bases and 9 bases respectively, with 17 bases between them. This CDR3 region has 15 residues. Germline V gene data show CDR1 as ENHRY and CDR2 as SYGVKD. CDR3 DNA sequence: TGTGCCATCAGTGAGTCGAGGCAGAGCAATCAGCCCCAGTACTTC. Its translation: CAISESRQSNQPQYF.

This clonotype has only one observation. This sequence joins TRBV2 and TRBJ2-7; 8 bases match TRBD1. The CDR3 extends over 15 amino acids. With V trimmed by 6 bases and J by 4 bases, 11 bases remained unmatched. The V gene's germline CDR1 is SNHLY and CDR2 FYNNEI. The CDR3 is CASRLQGGEWYEQYF. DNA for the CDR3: TGTGCCAGCAGGCTACAGGGGGGAGAGTGGTACGAGCAGTACTTC.

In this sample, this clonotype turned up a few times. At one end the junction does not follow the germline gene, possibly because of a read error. The CDR3 sequence is CASSPRTGNTGELYF. CDR3 DNA: TGTGCCAGCAGCCCTCGGACAGGGAACACCGGGGAGCTGTACTTC. The rearrangement links TRBV2 to TRBJ2-7; 8 bases are shared with TRBD1. The CDR3 spans 15 residues. CDR1 is SNHLY, CDR2 FYNNEI, per germline.

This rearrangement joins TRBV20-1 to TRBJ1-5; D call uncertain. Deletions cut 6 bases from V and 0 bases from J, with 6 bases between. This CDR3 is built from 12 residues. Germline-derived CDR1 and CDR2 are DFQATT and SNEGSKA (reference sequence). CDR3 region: CSAKDSNQPQHF. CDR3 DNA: TGCAGTGCCAAAGATAGCAATCAGCCCCAGCATTTT.

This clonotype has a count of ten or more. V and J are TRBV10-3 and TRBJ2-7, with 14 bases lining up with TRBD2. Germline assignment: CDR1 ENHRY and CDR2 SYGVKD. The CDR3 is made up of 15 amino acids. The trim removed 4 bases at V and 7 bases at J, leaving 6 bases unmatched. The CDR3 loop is CAISVETSGRGEQYF. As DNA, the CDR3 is TGTGCCATCAGTGTGGAGACTAGCGGGAGGGGTGAGCAGTACTTC.

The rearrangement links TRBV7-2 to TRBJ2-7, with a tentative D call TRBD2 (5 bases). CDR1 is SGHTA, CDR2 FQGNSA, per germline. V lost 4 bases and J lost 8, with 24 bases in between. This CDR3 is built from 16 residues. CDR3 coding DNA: TGTGCCAGCAGCTCCCGAGACGGACTGGACCTACGAAAGCAGTACTTC. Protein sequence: CASSSRDGLDLRKQYF.

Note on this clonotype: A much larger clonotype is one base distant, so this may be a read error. The CDR3 loop is CSDRPGLTHSGELFF. The CDR3 DNA sequence: TGCAGTGATCGGCCGGGACTAACCCATTCCGGGGAGCTGTTTTTT. The chain employs TRBV20-1 and TRBJ2-2; 7 nucleotides match TRBD2. In germline, CDR1 is DFQATT, CDR2 SNEGSKA (reference sequence). V was clipped by 7 bases and J by 6 bases; unmatched bases: 14. The CDR3 is made up of 15 amino acids.

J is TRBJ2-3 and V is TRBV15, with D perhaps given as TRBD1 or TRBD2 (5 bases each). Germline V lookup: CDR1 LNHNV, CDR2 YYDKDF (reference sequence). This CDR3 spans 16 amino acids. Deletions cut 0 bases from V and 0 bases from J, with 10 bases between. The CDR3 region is CATSRDRGGSTDTQYF. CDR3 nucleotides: TGTGCCACCAGCAGAGATCGGGGCGGGAGCACAGATACGCAGTATTTT.

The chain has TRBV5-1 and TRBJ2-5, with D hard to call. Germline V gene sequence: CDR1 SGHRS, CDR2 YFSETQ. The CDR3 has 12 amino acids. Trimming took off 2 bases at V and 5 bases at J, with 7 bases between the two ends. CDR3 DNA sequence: TGCGCCAGCAGCTTCCTCCCTGAGACCCAGTACTTC. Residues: CASSFLPETQYF.

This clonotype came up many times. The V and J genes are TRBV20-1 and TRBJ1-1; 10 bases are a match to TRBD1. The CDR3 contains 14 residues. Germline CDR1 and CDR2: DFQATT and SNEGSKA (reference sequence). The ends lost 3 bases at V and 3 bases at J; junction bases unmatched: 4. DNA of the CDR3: TGCAGTGCTAGTGACAGGGGGCGAGACACTGAAGCTTTCTTT. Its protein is CSASDRGRDTEAFF.

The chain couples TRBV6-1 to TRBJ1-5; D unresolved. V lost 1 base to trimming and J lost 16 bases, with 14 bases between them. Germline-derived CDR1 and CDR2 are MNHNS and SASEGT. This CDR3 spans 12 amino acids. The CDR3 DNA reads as TGTGCCAGCAGTGAAGGAAGGGTAAGATATCATTTT. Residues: CASSEGRVRYHF.

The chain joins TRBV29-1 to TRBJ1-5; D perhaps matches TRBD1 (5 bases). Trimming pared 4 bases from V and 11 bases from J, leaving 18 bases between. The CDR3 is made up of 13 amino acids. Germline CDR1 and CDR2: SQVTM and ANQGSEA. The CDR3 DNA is TGCAGCGTTGTAGGAGGGGCCGCTAAAGCCCAGCATTTT. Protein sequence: CSVVGGAAKAQHF.

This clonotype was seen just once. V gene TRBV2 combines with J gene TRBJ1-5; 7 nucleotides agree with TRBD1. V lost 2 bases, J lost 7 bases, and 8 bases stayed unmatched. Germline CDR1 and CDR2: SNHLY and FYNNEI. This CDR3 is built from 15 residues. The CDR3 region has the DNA TGTGCCAGCAGTGAATGGGCAGGGGGGCCCCAGCCCCAGCATTTT. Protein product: CASSEWAGGPQPQHF.

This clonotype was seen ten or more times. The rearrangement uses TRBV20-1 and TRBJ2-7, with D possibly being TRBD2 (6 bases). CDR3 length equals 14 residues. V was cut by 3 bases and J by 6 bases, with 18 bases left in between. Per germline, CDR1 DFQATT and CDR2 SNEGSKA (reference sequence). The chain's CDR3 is CSASDGSPSREQYF. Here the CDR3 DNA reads TGCAGTGCTAGTGACGGGAGTCCCTCCCGCGAGCAGTACTTC.

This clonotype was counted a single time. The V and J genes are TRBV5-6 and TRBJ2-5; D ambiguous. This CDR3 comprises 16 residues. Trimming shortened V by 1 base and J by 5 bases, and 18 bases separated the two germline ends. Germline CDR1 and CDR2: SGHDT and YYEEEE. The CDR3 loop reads CASSLNAPYEWETQYF. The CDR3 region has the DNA TGTGCCAGCAGCTTGAACGCCCCCTACGAGTGGGAGACCCAGTACTTC.

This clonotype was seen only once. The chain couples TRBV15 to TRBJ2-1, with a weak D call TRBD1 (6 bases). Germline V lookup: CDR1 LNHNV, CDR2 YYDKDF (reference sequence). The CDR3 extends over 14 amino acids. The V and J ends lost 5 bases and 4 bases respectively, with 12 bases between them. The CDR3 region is CATSGRGSYNEQFF. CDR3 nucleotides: TGTGCCACCAGCGGCAGGGGCAGTTACAATGAGCAGTTCTTC.